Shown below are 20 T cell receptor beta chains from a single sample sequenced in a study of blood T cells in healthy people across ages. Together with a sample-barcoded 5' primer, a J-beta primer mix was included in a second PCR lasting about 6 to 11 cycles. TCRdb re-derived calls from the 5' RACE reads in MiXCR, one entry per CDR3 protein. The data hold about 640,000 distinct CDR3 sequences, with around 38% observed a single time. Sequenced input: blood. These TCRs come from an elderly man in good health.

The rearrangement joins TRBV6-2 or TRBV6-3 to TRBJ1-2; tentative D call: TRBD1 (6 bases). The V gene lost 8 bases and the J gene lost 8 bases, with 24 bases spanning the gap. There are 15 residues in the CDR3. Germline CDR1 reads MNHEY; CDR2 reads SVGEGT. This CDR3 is CASGNLQGAGGGYTF. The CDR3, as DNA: TGTGCCAGCGGAAATCTACAGGGCGCGGGGGGCGGCTACACCTTC.

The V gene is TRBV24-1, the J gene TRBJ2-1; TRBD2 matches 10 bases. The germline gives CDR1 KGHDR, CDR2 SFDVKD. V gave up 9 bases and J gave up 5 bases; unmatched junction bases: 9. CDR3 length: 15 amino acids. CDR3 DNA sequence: TGTGCCACCGGTGCCAGGACTAGCGGAAACAATGAGCAGTTCTTC. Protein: CATGARTSGNNEQFF.

The CDR3 sequence: CASSYNRGPGDEQYF. The DNA for the CDR3 is TGTGCCAGCAGTTACAACAGGGGGCCCGGCGACGAGCAGTACTTC. The chain is built from TRBV6-5 and TRBJ2-5; 9 positions agree with TRBD1. The J call may be mistaken, given a closer DNA end match to TRBJ2-7. The CDR3 has 15 amino acids. Per the germline V gene, CDR1 is MNHEY and CDR2 is SVGAGI.

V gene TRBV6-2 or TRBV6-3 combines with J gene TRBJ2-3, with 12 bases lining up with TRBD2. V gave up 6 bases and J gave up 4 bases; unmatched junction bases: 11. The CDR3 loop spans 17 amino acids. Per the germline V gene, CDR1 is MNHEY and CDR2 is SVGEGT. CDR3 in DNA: TGTGCCAGCAGCTACATGGCTAGCGGGGGGGCGTCAGATACGCAGTATTTT. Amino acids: CASSYMASGGASDTQYF.

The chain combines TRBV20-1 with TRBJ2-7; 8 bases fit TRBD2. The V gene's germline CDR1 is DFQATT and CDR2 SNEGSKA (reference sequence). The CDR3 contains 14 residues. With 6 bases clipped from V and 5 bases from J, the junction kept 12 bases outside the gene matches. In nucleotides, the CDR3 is TGCAGTGCCATTTCGAGCGGGAGCGGTAACGAGCAGTACTTC. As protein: CSAISSGSGNEQYF.

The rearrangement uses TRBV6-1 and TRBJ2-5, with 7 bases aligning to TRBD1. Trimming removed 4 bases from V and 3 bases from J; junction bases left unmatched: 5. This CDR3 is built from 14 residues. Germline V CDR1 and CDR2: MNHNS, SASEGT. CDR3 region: CASSAGTAEETQYF. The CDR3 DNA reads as TGTGCCAGCAGTGCCGGGACAGCTGAAGAGACCCAGTACTTC.

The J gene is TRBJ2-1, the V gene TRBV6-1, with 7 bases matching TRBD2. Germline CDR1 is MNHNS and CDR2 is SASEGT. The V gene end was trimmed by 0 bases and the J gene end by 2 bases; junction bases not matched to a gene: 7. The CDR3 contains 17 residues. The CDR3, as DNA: TGTGCCAGCAGTGAAGCGCGGACGAGCGGGGCCTACAATGAGCAGTTCTTC. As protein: CASSEARTSGAYNEQFF.

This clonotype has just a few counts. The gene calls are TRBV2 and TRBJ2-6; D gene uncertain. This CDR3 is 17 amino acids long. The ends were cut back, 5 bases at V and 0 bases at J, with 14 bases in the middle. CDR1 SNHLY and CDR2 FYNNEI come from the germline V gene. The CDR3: CASSPTSRSSGANVLTF. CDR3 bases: TGTGCCAGCAGTCCGACATCCCGGAGCTCTGGGGCCAACGTCCTGACTTTC.

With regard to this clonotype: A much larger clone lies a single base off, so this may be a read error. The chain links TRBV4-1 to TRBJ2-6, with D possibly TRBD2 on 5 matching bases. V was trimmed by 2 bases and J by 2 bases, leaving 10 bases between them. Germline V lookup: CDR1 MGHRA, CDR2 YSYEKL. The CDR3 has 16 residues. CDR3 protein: CASSQTDGAGANVLTF. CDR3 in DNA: TGCGCCAGCAGCCAAACCGACGGGGCTGGGGCCAACGTCCTGACTTTC.

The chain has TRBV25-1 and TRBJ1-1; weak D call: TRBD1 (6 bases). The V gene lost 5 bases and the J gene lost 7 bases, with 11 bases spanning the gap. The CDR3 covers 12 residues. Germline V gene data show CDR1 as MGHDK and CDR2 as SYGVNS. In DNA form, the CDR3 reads TGTGCCAGCAGTAAAGGGACAAATGAAGCTTTCTTT. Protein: CASSKGTNEAFF.

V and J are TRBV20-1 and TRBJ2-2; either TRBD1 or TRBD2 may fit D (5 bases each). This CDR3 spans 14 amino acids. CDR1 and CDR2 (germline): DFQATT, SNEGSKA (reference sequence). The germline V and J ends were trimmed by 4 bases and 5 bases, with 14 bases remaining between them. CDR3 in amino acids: CSANRDAVTGELFF. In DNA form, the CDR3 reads TGCAGTGCTAACCGGGACGCGGTAACCGGGGAGCTGTTTTTT.

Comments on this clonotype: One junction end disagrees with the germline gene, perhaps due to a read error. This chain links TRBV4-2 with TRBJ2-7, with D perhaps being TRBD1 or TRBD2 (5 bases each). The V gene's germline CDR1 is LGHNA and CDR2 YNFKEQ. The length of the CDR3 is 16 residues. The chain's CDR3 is CASSQGRGYDRDEQYF. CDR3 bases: TGTGCCAGCAGCCAAGGTAGAGGTTACGATCGGGACGAACAGTACTTC.

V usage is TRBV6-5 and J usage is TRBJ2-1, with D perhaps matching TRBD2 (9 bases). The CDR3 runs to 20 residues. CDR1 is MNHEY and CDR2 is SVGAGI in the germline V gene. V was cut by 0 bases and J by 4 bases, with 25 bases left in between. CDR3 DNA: TGTGCCAGCAGTTACTCGCGGACAGGGTGGCTAGCGGGGAGTTACAATGAGCAGTTCTTC. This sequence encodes CASSYSRTGWLAGSYNEQFF.

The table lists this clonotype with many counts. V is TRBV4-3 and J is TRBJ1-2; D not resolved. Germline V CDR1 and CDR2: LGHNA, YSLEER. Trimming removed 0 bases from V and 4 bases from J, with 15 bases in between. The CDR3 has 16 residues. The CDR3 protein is CASSQDRGDTFYGYTF. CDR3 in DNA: TGCGCCAGCAGCCAAGATCGAGGAGATACCTTCTATGGCTACACCTTC.

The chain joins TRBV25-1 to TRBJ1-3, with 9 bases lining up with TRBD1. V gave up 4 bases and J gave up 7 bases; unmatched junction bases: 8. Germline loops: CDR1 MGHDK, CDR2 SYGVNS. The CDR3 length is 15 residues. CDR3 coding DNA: TGTGCCAGCAGTGCGACAGGGGGTGAGGGTAACACCATATATTTT. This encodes CASSATGGEGNTIYF.

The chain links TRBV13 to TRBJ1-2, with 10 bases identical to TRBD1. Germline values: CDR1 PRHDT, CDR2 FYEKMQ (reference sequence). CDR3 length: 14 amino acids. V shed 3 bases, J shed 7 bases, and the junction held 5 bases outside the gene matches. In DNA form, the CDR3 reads TGTGCCAGCAGCTTGGGACAGGGGAATCTTGGCTACACCTTC. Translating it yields CASSLGQGNLGYTF. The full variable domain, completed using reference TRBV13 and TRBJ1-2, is AAGVIQSPRHLIKEKRETATLKCYPIPRHDTVYWYQQGPGQDPQFLISFYEKMQSDKGSIPDRFSAQQFSDYHSELNMSSLELGDSALYFCASSLGQGNLGYTFGSGTRLTVV.

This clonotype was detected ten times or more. In DNA form, the CDR3 reads TGCAGTGCAGTGAGCGGGAGCGGCCAAGAGACCCAGTACTTC. It specifies CSAVSGSGQETQYF. The genes are TRBV20-1 and TRBJ2-5; 8 bases are shared with TRBD2. Trimming at V came to 6 bases and at J to 1 base, leaving 7 bases not matched to a gene. The CDR3 spans 14 residues. Germline V gives CDR1 DFQATT, CDR2 SNEGSKA (reference sequence).

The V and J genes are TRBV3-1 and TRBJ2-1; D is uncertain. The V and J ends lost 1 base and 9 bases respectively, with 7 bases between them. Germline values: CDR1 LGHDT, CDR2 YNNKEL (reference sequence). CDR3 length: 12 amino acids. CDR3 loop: CASSQVDGEQFF. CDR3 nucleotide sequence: TGTGCCAGCAGCCAAGTCGACGGTGAGCAGTTCTTC.

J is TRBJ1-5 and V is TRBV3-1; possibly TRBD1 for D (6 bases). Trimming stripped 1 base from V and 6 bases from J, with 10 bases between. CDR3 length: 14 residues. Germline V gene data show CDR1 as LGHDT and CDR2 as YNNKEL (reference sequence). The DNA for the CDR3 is TGTGCCAGCAGCCAAGGCAGGGGCGGTCAGCCCCAGCATTTT. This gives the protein CASSQGRGGQPQHF.

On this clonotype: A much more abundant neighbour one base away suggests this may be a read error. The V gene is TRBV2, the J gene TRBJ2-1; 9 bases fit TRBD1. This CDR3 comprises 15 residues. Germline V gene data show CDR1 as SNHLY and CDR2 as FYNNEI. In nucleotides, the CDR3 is TGTACCACTAAATCTGCCGGGACAGGGTACAATGAGCAGTTCTTC. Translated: CTTKSAGTGYNEQFF. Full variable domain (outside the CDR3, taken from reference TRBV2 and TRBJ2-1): EPEVTQTPSHQVTQMGQEVILRCVPISNHLYFYWYRQILGQKVEFLVSFYNNEISEKSEIFDDQFSVERPDGSNFTLKIRSTKLEDSAMYFCTTKSAGTGYNEQFFGPGTRLTVL.